These T cell receptor beta chains were read from a single sample in a study of T cells after yellow fever vaccination. TCRdb redid the calling of the 5' RACE reads with MiXCR, one entry per CDR3 protein. The top ten clones hold about 18% of a sample with under 700,000 distinct CDR3 sequences, about 17% of them seen once. This material consisted of PBMCs, taken 5 days after the first yellow fever vaccination. The source is a man aged 18 to 35 who received the YFV17D yellow fever vaccine. Both conserved end residues are part of each CDR3. The D gene is left open where the match is weak. The listing skips clone size in some rows; elsewhere it reads once, few, many or a size class.

D | J | size | V | CDR3 | DNA
TRBD1 | TRBJ1-5 | . | TRBV7-2 | CASSYRGEQPQHF | TGTGCCAGCAGCTACAGGGGGGAACAGCCCCAGCATTTT
. | TRBJ2-5 | . | TRBV20-1 | CSHNRRGGPQETQYF | TGCAGTCATAATCGGAGGGGCGGACCTCAAGAGACCCAGTACTTC
. | TRBJ2-5 | few | TRBV6-5 | CASSYTLGETQYF | TGTGCCAGCAGTTACACACTCGGGGAGACCCAGTACTTC
. | TRBJ1-3 | many | TRBV27 | CASSLGPGNTIYF | TGTGCCAGCAGTTTAGGGCCAGGCAACACCATATATTTT
. | TRBJ1-5 | few | TRBV9 | CASSARPGAGGSQPQHF | TGTGCCAGCAGCGCGCGCCCTGGGGCAGGCGGGAGCCAGCCCCAGCATTTT
. | TRBJ2-7 | . | TRBV20-1 | CSARDSQERDGLPYKQYF | TGCAGTGCTAGAGACTCACAGGAACGGGACGGTTTACCTTACAAGCAGTACTTC
TRBD1 | TRBJ2-7 | many | TRBV4-3 | CASSQDLGQGNEQYF | TGCGCCAGCAGCCAAGATCTTGGACAGGGGAACGAGCAGTACTTC
. | TRBJ2-2 | . | TRBV3-1 | CASSQGGASGELFF | TGTGCCAGCAGCCAAGGGGGGGCCTCCGGGGAGCTGTTTTTT
. | TRBJ2-1 | . | TRBV24-1 | CATAGLGGYNEQFF | TGTGCCACCGCCGGCTTAGGGGGCTACAATGAGCAGTTCTTC
. | TRBJ2-5 | . | TRBV5-1 | CASSFNRVGSGKTQYF | TGCGCCAGCAGCTTCAACAGAGTCGGGAGTGGAAAGACCCAGTACTTC
. | TRBJ2-3 | few | TRBV4-1 | CASSQLGIRTDTQYF | TGCGCCAGCAGCCAACTGGGGATCAGGACAGATACGCAGTATTTT
. | TRBJ1-5 | . | TRBV5-6 | CASSPRGDNQPQHF | TGTGCCAGCAGCCCCCGGGGGGACAATCAGCCCCAGCATTTT
. | TRBJ2-1 | few | TRBV29-1 | CSVEDRREQFF | TGCAGCGTTGAAGATCGCCGGGAGCAGTTCTTC
. | TRBJ2-1 | few | TRBV11-3 | CASSPSDSYNEQFF | TGTGCCAGCAGCCCGTCTGATTCCTACAATGAGCAGTTCTTC